The table lists the clone carrying this T cell receptor (beta chain) with a few counts. This specimen belongs to a study of regulatory T cells in long-lasting Graves disease. In the study overall: Patients newly diagnosed with Graves' had been on antithyroid drugs for under 3 months.

Researchers made TCR beta libraries by using iRepertoire HTBI primers and running Arm-PCR on CDR3 regions. As originally analysed: Throughout the samples, researchers identified roughly 59 TRBV and approximately 15 TRBJ segments. Each CDR3 protein is one row after TCRdb ran MiXCR on the multiplex PCR reads. TCRdb, not the original authors, processed these V and J calls. The sample has a few hundred thousand distinct CDR3 sequences; roughly 10% are singletons. Specified time point: newly diagnosed GD, antithyroid drugs for less than 3 months. Following extraction of RNA from PBMCs, that RNA was used to make the TCR library. In addition, the sample was reused for a study of T cells in Graves' hyperthyroidism and ophthalmopathy.

The TCR originated in a young woman with Graves disease. Sequenced here: peripheral blood mononuclear cells (PBMCs), sampled at new diagnosis, from a patient treated with antithyroid drugs.

CDR3 sequence reads: CAWSETGTVLEAFF. The CDR3 DNA sequence: TGTGCCTGGAGTGAAACCGGGACAGTCCTTGAAGCTTTCTTT. The chain joins TRBV30 to TRBJ1-1; 7 bases match TRBD1. Looked up from germline, CDR1 is GTSNPN and CDR2 is SVGIG (reference sequence). Germline trimming cut 1 base from V and 7 bases from J; bases unmatched to any gene: 9. This CDR3 spans 14 amino acids.